This entry lists 4 T cell receptor beta chains sequenced from one sample in a study of T cells in Graves' hyperthyroidism and ophthalmopathy. Amplification yielded TCR beta CDR3 regions, with RNA transcripts as the source. Primed by the HTBI set, a first-round RT-PCR was run on the TCR CDR3. TCRdb independently ran MiXCR on the multiplex PCR reads; one entry per CDR3 protein. The sample yields about 500,000 distinct CDR3 sequences, 15% to 20% seen once. Specimen: blood. The receptors derive from a woman aged 25 to 45 with Graves' ophthalmopathy.

The chain joins TRBV3-1 to TRBJ1-3; possibly TRBD1 for D (5 bases). The CDR3 consists of 16 residues. Trimming stripped 0 bases from V and 4 bases from J, with 13 bases between. Germline-derived CDR1 and CDR2 are LGHDT and YNNKEL (reference sequence). The CDR3 DNA reads as TGTGCCAGCAGCCAAGATAAGGCAGGGTACGGAAACACCATATATTTT. Protein sequence: CASSQDKAGYGNTIYF.

The chain recombines TRBV4-1 with TRBJ2-1; 7 bases agree with TRBD2. Germline CDR1 MGHRA, CDR2 YSYEKL. Trimming took 0 bases from V and 4 from J; bases not matched to a gene: 0. This CDR3 comprises 14 residues. CDR3 in amino acids: CASSQEAGYNEQFF. In DNA, the CDR3 is TGCGCCAGCAGCCAAGAAGCGGGATACAATGAGCAGTTCTTC.

In the case of this clonotype: One end of the junction does not line up with germline, which may come from a read error. V gene TRBV13 combines with J gene TRBJ2-1; 7 bases are shared with TRBD2. CDR3 size: 20 residues. The germline CDR1 and CDR2 sequences are PRHDT and FYEKMQ (reference sequence). DNA of the CDR3: TGTGCCAGCAGCTTAGGCCTTGTAGGACTAGATTGGCGGGTATACAATGAGCAGCTCTTC. This encodes CASSLGLVGLDWRVYNEQLF.

Regarding this clonotype: One end of the junction fails to match germline, which may point to a read error. The V and J genes are TRBV4-1 and TRBJ1-2; TRBD1 agrees at 9 bases. CDR1 MGHRA and CDR2 YSYEKL come from the germline V gene. The length of the CDR3 is 17 residues. The CDR3 is CASSQDSGTGYVYGYTF. CDR3 nucleotide sequence: TGCGCCAGCAGTCAAGATTCCGGGACAGGGTACGTCTATGGCTACACCTTC.